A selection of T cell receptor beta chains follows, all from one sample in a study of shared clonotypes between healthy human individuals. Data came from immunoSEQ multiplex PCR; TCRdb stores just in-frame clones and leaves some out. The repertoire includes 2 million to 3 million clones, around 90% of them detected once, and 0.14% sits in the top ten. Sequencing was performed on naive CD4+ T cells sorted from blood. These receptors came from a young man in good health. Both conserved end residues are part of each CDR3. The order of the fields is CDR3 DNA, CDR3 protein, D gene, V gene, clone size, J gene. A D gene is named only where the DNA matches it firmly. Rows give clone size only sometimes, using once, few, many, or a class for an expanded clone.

TGTGCCAGCTCACCACTACCCGGGGGCCCTACCTATGGCTACACCTTC	CASSPLPGGPTYGYTF	.	TRBV18	.	TRBJ1-2
TGTGCCAGCAGCTTATTCCCCAACCGGGAGGCGGACTTC	CASSLFPNREADF	TRBD2	TRBV7-2	.	TRBJ2-4
TGTGCCAGCAGCCGACAGGCAACTAATGAAAAACTGTTTTTT	CASSRQATNEKLFF	.	TRBV5-4	.	TRBJ1-4
TGTGCCATCAGTGAAGGCGGGGAGCTGTTTTTT	CAISEGGELFF	.	TRBV10-3	.	TRBJ2-2
TGCGCCAGCAGCCAAGTCATGGTGTCTGGAAACACCATATATTTT	CASSQVMVSGNTIYF	.	TRBV4-3	.	TRBJ1-3
TGTGCCAGCAGCACAGGGGAAAAAATCTACGAGCAGTACTTC	CASSTGEKIYEQYF	TRBD1	TRBV6-6	.	TRBJ2-7
TGTGCCAGCAGCAGGGGACAGCAAGAGACCCAGTACTTC	CASSRGQQETQYF	TRBD1	TRBV5-4	.	TRBJ2-5
TGCGCCAGCAGCCAAGATGGGGGACAGCTCAATCAGCCCCAGCATTTT	CASSQDGGQLNQPQHF	TRBD1	TRBV4-1	.	TRBJ1-5
TGTGCCAGCAGCTCTCGACTAGCGGGAGCCGGGGAGCTGTTTTTT	CASSSRLAGAGELFF	TRBD2	TRBV7-2	.	TRBJ2-2
TGTGCCAGTAGTATAACCCCGGGGGCTGAAAAACTGTTTTTT	CASSITPGAEKLFF	.	TRBV19	.	TRBJ1-4
TGTGCCACCGACAGGGTAGGACGCACTGAAGCTTTCTTT	CATDRVGRTEAFF	TRBD1	TRBV7-9	.	TRBJ1-1
TGTGCCACCAGCAGAGAATCTAGCAACGAGCAGTACTTC	CATSRESSNEQYF	.	TRBV15	.	TRBJ2-7
TGTGCCAGCAGCTCTACGCGAAGGGGCCTGACGGACGAGCAGTACTTC	CASSSTRRGLTDEQYF	.	TRBV7-9	.	TRBJ2-7
TGTGCCAGCAGTCGACTAGCGGGAGGGGTAGAGACCCAGTACTTC	CASSRLAGGVETQYF	TRBD2	TRBV6-5	.	TRBJ2-5
TGTGCCAGCAGTCGACAGGGGAGGTGGGAGCAGTACTTC	CASSRQGRWEQYF	TRBD1	TRBV6-5	.	TRBJ2-7
TGTGCCAGCAGCCCCTTAGCGGGGAGCTCCTACGAGCAGTACTTC	CASSPLAGSSYEQYF	TRBD2	TRBV11-2	.	TRBJ2-7
TGTGCCAGCACGGAACGGTCCTACGAGCAGTACTTC	CASTERSYEQYF	.	TRBV6-6	.	TRBJ2-7
TGTGCCAGTAGTATAGAGGGGGGACTGCGCACAGATACGCAGTATTTT	CASSIEGGLRTDTQYF	.	TRBV19	.	TRBJ2-3
TGTGCCAGCTCCACCGGAAACACCGGGGAGCTGTTTTTT	CASSTGNTGELFF	.	TRBV11-3	once	TRBJ2-2
TGTGCTAGCAGCAGTCCGGGGTCAAGGGAGACCCAGTACTTC	CASSSPGSRETQYF	.	TRBV7-7	.	TRBJ2-5
TGTGCCAGCAGTGAAACTCTCGCGGGAGCCTCCTTTAGCACAGATACGCAGTATTTT	CASSETLAGASFSTDTQYF	TRBD2	TRBV2	.	TRBJ2-3
TGTGCCAGCAGCGTATTAGGGTCTGGGAATTCACCCCTCCACTTT	CASSVLGSGNSPLHF	.	TRBV9	few	TRBJ1-6
TGTGCCAGCAACTTCGGGGGCCCCGGGGAGCTGTTTTTT	CASNFGGPGELFF	.	TRBV9	.	TRBJ2-2
TGTGCCATCAGCGCCTTAGGAAACACCATATATTTT	CAISALGNTIYF	.	TRBV10-3	.	TRBJ1-3
TGTGCCAGCAGCCCTCACTCCGGGACAGCTAATGAAAAACTGTTTTTT	CASSPHSGTANEKLFF	TRBD1	TRBV7-2	.	TRBJ1-4
TGTGCTAGTGGCCTAACCGGGGTTTATGGCTACACCTTC	CASGLTGVYGYTF	.	TRBV12-5	.	TRBJ1-2